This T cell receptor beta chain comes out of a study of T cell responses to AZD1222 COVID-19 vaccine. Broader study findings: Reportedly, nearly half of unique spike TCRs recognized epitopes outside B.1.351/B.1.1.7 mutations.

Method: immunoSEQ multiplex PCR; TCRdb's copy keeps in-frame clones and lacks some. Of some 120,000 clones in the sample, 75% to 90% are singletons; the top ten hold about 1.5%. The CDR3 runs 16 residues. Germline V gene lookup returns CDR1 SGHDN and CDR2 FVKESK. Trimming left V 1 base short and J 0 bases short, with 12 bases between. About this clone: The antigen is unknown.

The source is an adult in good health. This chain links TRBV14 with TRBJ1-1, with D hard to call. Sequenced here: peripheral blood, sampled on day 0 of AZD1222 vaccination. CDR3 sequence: CASSQVRRRMNTEAFF. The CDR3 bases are TGTGCCAGCAGCCAAGTCAGGAGGAGGATGAACACTGAAGCTTTCTTT.